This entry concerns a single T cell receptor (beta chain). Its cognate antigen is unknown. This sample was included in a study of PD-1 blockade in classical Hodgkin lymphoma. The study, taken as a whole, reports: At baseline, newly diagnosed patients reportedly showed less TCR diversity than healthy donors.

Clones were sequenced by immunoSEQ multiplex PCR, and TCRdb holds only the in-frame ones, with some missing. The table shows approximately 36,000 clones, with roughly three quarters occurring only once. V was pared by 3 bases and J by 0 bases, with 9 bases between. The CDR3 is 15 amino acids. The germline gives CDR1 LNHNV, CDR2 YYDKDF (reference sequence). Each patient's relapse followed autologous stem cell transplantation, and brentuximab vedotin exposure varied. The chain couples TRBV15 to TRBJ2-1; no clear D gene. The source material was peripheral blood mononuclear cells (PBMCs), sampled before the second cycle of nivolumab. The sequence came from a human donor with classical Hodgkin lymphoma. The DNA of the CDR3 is TGTGCCACCAGCAGCGGAAGGAGCTCCTACAATGAGCAGTTCTTC. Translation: CATSSGRSSYNEQFF.